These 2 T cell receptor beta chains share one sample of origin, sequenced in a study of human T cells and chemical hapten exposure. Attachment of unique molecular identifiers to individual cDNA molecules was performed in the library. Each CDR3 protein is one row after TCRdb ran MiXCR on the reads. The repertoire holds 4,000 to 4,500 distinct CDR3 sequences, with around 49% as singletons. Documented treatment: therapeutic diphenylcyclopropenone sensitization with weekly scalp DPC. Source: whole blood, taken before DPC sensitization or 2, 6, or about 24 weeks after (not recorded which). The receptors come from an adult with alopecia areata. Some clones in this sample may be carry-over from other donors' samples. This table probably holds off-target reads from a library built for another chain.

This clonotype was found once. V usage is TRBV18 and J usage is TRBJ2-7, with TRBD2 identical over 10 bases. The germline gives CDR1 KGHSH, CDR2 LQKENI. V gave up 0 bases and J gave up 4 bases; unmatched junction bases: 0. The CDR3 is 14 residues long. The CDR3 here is CASSPPGLAYEQYF. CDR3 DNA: TGTGCCAGCTCACCACCGGGACTAGCGTACGAGCAGTACTTC. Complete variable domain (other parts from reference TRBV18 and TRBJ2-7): NAGVMQNPRHLVRRRGQEARLRCSPMKGHSHVYWYRQLPEEGLKFMVYLQKENIIDESGMPKERFSAEFPKEGPSILRIQQVVRGDSAAYFCASSPPGLAYEQYFGPGTRLTVT.

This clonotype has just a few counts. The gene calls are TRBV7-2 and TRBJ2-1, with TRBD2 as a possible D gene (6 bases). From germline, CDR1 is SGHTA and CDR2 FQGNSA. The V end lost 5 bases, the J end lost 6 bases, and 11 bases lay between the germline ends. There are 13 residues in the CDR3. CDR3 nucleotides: TGTGCCAGCAGCACGGGACTCTCCAATGAGCAGTTCTTC. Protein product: CASSTGLSNEQFF.